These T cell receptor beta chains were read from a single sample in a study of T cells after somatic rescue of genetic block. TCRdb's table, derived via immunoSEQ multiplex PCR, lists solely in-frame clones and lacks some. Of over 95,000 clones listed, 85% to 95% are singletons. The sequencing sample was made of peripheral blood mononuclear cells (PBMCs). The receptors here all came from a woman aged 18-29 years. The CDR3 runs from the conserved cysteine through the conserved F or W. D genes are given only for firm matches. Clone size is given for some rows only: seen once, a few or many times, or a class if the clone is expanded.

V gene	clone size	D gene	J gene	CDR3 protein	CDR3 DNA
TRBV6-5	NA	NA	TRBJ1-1	CASRRGIWDTEAFF	TGTGCCAGCAGGCGGGGTATCTGGGACACTGAAGCTTTCTTT
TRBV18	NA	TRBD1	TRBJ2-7	CASSAAGTVPLEQYF	TGTGCCAGCTCAGCCGCCGGGACAGTTCCTCTCGAGCAGTACTTC
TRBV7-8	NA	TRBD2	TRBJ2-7	CASSPRGSSYEQYF	TGTGCCAGCAGCCCGCGGGGGAGCTCCTACGAGCAGTACTTC
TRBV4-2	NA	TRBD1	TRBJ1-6	CASSRDRDSNNSPLHF	TGTGCCAGCAGCCGCGACCGGGACAGCAATAATTCACCCCTCCACTTT
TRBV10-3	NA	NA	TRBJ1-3	CAIRTGGASGNTIYF	TGTGCCATCAGGACAGGAGGAGCCAGCGGAAACACCATATATTTT
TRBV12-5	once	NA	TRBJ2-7	CASGLAPRGGYEQYF	TGTGCTAGTGGTTTGGCCCCTAGGGGGGGCTACGAGCAGTACTTC
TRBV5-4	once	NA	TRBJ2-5	CASSLQDQETQYF	TGTGCCAGCAGCTTGCAAGATCAAGAGACCCAGTACTTC
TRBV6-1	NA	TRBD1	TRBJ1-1	CASRTGGGTEAFF	TGTGCCAGCAGGACAGGGGGAGGCACTGAAGCTTTCTTT
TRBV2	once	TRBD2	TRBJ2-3	CASRRLAGHPGVSDTQYF	TGTGCCAGCAGGAGACTAGCGGGGCATCCGGGGGTTTCAGATACGCAGTATTTT
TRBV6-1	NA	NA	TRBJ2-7	CASRTYEQYF	TGTGCCAGCCGAACCTACGAGCAGTACTTC
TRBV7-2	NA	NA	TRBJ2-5	CASSYGRRISQETQYF	TGTGCCAGCAGCTACGGGCGGCGGATCTCCCAAGAGACCCAGTACTTC
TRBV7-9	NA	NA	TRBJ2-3	CASSLAGNTQYF	TGTGCCAGCAGCTTAGCGGGCAATACGCAGTATTTT
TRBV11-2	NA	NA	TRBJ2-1	CASSSMVVVGHNEQFF	TGTGCCAGCAGCTCCATGGTTGTGGTAGGGCATAATGAGCAGTTCTTC
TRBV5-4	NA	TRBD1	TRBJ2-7	CASSLQGTGAYEQYF	TGTGCCAGCAGCTTGCAGGGGACAGGGGCCTACGAGCAGTACTTC
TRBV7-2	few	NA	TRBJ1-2	CASSLVEGTNYGYTF	TGTGCCAGCAGCTTAGTGGAGGGAACTAACTATGGCTACACCTTC
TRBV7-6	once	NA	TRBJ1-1	CASSFGGETEAFF	TGTGCCAGCAGCTTTGGGGGAGAGACTGAAGCTTTCTTT
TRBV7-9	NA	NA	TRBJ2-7	CASEGFREQYF	TGTGCCAGCGAGGGATTTCGGGAACAGTACTTC
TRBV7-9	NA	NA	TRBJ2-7	CASSPQGGGESSYEQYF	TGTGCCAGCAGCCCCCAGGGGGGGGGAGAATCTTCCTACGAGCAGTACTTC
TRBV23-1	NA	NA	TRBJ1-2	CASSQSPVLARPVITDGYTF	TGCGCCAGCAGTCAATCACCCGTTTTGGCCAGGCCAGTGATTACGGATGGCTACACCTTC
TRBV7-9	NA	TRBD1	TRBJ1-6	CASSTGTGGSPLHF	TGTGCCAGCAGCACCGGGACAGGGGGTTCACCCCTCCACTTT
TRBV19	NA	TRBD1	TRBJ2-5	CASSPDREETQYF	TGTGCCAGTAGTCCCGACAGGGAAGAGACCCAGTACTTC
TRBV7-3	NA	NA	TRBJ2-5	CASSLNGGRETQYF	TGTGCCAGCAGCTTAAACGGGGGGCGGGAGACCCAGTACTTC
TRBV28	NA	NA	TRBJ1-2	CASTPRRHINYGYTF	TGTGCCAGCACCCCCCGCAGGCATATTAACTATGGCTACACCTTC
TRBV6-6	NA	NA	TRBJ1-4	CASSYSSSATNEKLFF	TGTGCCAGCAGTTACTCGAGCAGTGCAACTAATGAAAAACTGTTTTTT
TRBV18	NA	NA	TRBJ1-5	CASSQGSYQPQHF	TGTGCCAGCTCGCAAGGATCCTATCAGCCCCAGCATTTT
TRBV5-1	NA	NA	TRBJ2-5	CASSLLGGETQYF	TGCGCCAGCAGCTTGCTCGGGGGAGAGACCCAGTACTTC
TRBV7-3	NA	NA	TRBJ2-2	CASSLDGGANTGELFF	TGTGCCAGCAGCTTAGACGGGGGTGCGAACACCGGGGAGCTGTTTTTT
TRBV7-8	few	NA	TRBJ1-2	CASSLGGTAGYTF	TGTGCCAGCAGCTTAGGGGGTACAGCTGGCTACACCTTC
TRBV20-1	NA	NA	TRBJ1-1	CSASGGTEAFF	TGCAGTGCTAGCGGAGGGACTGAAGCTTTCTTT
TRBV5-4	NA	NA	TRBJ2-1	CASSSPGSLRNEQFF	TGTGCCAGCAGCTCACCCGGGTCCCTAAGGAATGAGCAGTTCTTC
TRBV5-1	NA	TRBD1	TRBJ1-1	CASSRDRGGGEAFF	TGCGCCAGCAGCCGGGACAGGGGTGGGGGTGAAGCTTTCTTT